Included here is one TCR beta chain sequence, with context. Its specificity is unknown. Trimming stripped 6 bases from V and 4 bases from J, with 15 bases between. The CDR3 is made up of 14 amino acids. The germline gives CDR1 MNHNS, CDR2 SASEGT. Assay used: immunoSEQ multiplex PCR; TCRdb lists only in-frame clones, some missing. The table has tens of thousands of clones, 89% seen once; the top ten hold about 6.6%. This entry belongs to a study of lymphopenia after photon versus proton radiotherapy. General study points: Oligoclonal CD8+ Temra expansion after nadir drove photon patients' diversity drop. Photon-treated patients lost naive T cells and TCR diversity; proton-treated stayed stable. Post-nadir TCR diversity decline inversely tracked overall survival among those who died.

The chain combines TRBV6-1 with TRBJ1-2, with a tentative D call TRBD1 (6 bases). The sequences come from peripheral blood, collected from a patient treated with proton-based radiotherapy. This receptor was obtained from a woman aged 65 to 85 with pancreatic cancer. Some clones in this sample may be carry-over from other donors' samples. The CDR3 is CASSPRQVLYGYTF. Written as DNA, the CDR3 is TGTGCCAGCAGCCCCCGACAGGTCCTCTATGGCTACACCTTC.